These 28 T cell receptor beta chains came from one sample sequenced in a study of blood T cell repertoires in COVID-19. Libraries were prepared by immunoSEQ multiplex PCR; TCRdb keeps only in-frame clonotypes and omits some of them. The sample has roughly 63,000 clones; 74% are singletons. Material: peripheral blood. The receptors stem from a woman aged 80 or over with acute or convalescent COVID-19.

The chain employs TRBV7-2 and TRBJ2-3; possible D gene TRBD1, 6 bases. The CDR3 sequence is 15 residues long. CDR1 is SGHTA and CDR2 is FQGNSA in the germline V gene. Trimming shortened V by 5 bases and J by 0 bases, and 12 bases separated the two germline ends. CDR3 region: CASSPRTASTDTQYF. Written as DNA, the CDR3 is TGTGCCAGCAGCCCACGGACAGCGAGCACAGATACGCAGTATTTT. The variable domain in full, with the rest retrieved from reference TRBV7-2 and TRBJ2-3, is GAGVSQSPSNKVTEKGKDVELRCDPISGHTALYWYRQSLGQGLEFLIYFQGNSAPDKSGLPSDRFSAERTGGSVSTLTIQRTQQEDSAVYLCASSPRTASTDTQYFGPGTRLTVL.

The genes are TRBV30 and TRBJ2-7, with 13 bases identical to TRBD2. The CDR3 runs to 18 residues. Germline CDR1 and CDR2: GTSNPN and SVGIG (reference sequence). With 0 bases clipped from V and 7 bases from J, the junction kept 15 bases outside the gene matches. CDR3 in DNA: TGTGCCTGGAGTGTAAGGGTCGGACTAGCGGGAGTAGGAGGGGAGCAGTACTTC. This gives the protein CAWSVRVGLAGVGGEQYF.

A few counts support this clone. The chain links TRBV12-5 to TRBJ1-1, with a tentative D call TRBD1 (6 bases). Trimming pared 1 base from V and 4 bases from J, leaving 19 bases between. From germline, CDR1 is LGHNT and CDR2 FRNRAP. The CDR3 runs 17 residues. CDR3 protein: CASGLAVLGARGTEAFF. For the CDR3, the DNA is TGTGCTAGTGGTTTGGCCGTGTTGGGGGCCAGGGGCACTGAAGCTTTCTTT.

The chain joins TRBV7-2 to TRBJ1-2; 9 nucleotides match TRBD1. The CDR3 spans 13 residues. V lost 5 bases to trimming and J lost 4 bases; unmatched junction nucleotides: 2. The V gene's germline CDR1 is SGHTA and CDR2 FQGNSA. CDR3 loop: CASSTTGGYGYTF. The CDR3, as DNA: TGTGCCAGCAGCACGACAGGGGGCTATGGCTACACCTTC.

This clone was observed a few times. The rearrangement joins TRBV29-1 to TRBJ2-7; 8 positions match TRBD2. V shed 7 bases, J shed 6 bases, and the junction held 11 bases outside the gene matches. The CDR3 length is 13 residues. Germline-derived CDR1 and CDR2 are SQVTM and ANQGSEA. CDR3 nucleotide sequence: TGCAGCGCGAGGGCGGGAGGTGACGGCGAGCAGTACTTC. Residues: CSARAGGDGEQYF.

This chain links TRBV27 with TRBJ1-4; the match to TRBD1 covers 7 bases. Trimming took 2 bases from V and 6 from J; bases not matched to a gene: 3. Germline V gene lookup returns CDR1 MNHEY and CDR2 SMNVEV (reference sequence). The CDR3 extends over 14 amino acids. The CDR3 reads CASSLAGTDEKLFF. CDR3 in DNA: TGTGCCAGCAGTTTAGCGGGGACAGATGAAAAACTGTTTTTT.

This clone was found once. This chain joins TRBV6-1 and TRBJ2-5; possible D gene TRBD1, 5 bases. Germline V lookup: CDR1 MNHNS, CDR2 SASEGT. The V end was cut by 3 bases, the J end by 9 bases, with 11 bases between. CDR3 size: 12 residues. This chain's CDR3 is CASSEWGQSQYF. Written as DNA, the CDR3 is TGTGCCAGCAGTGAGTGGGGCCAATCCCAGTACTTC.

CDR3 DNA: TGTGCCAGCAGCCCCGCTACGCCCGCGAACACTGAAGCTTTCTTT. As protein: CASSPATPANTEAFF. The V gene is TRBV6-5, the J gene TRBJ1-1; D call uncertain. The CDR3 totals 15 residues. With 6 bases removed from V and 1 base from J, the gap between germline ends came to 15 bases. Germline V lookup: CDR1 MNHEY, CDR2 SVGAGI.

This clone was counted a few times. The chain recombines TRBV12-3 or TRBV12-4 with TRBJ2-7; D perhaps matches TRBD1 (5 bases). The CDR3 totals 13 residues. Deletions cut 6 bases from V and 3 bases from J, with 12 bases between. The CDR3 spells CASSPRQFYEQYF. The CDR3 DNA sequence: TGTGCCAGCAGCCCCAGACAGTTCTACGAGCAGTACTTC.

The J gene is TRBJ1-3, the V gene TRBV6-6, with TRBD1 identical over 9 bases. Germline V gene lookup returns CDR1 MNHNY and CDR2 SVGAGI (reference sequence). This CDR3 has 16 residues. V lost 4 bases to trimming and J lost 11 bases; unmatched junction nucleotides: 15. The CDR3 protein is CASSSNRGRILVPIYF. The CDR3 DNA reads TGTGCCAGCAGTTCAAACAGGGGGCGGATTCTAGTCCCCATATATTTT.

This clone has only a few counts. CDR3 nucleotide sequence: TGTGCCAGCAGCTCATACTTCTACGAGCAGTACTTC. Amino acids: CASSSYFYEQYF. The chain couples TRBV12-3 or TRBV12-4 to TRBJ2-7; D remains unclear. The CDR3 loop spans 12 amino acids. Trimming pared 6 bases from V and 3 bases from J, leaving 9 bases between.

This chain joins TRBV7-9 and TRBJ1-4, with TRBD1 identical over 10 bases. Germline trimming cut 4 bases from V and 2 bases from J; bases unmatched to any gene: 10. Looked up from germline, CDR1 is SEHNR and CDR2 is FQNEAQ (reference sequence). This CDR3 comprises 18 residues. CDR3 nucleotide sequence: TGTGCCAGCAGCTCACAAGGACAGGGGGAGACTACTAATGAAAAACTGTTTTTT. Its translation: CASSSQGQGETTNEKLFF.

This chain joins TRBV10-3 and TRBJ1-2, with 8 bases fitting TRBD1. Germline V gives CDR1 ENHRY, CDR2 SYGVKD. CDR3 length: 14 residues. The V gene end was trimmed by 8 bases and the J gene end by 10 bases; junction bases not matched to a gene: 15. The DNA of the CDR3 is TGTGCCATCCGAGCAGGGGGCGAGGAAGGGGACTACACCTTC. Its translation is CAIRAGGEEGDYTF.

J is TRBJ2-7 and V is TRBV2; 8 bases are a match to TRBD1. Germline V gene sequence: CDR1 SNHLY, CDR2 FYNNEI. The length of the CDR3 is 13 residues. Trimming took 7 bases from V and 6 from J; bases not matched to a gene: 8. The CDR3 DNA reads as TGTGCCAGCACTCGGACAGGGTTCGGCGAGCAGTACTTC. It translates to CASTRTGFGEQYF.

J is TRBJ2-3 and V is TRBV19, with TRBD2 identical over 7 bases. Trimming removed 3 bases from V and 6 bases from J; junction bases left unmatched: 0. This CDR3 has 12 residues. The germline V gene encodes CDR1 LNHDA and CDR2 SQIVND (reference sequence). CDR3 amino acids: CASSMGGDTQYF. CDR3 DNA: TGTGCCAGTAGTATGGGAGGGGATACGCAGTATTTT.

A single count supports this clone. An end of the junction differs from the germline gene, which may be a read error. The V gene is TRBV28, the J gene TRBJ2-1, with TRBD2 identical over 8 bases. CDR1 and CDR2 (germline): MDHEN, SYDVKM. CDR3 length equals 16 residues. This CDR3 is CVSLPPGGRAYNEQFF. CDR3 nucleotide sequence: TGTGTCAGCCTACCACCGGGGGGGAGGGCCTACAATGAGCAGTTCTTC.

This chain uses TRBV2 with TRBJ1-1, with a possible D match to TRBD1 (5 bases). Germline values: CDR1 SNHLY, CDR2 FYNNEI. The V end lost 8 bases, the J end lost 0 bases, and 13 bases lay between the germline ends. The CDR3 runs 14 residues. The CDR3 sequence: CASHFRVMNTEAFF. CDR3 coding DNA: TGTGCCAGCCACTTCAGGGTCATGAACACTGAAGCTTTCTTT.

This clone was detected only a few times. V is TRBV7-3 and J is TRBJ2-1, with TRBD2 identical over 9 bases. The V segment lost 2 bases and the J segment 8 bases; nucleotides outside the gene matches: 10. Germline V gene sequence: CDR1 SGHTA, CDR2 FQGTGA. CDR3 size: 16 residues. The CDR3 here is CASSLLGGRGLDEQFF. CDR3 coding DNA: TGTGCCAGCAGCTTATTAGGCGGGAGGGGATTGGATGAGCAGTTCTTC.

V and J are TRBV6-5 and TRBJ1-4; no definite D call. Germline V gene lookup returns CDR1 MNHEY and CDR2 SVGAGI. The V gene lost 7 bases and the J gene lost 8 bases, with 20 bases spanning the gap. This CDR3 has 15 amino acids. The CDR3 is CASIIWAQSGEKLFF. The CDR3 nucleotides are TGTGCCAGCATTATCTGGGCACAGTCGGGGGAAAAACTGTTTTTT.

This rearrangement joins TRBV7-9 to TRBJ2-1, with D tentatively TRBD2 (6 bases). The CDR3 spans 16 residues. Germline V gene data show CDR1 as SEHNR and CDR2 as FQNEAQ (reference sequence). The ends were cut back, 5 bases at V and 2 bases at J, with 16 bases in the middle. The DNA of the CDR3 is TGTGCCAGCAGCCCTAATTGGGGGAGGACCTACAATGAGCAGTTCTTC. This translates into CASSPNWGRTYNEQFF.

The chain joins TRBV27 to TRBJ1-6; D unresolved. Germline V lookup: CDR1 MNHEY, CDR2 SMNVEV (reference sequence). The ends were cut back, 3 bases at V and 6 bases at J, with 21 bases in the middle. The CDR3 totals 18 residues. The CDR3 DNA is TGTGCCAGCAGTTTGAGGGCGACGGGTAACAACATTAATTCACCCCTCCACTTT. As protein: CASSLRATGNNINSPLHF.

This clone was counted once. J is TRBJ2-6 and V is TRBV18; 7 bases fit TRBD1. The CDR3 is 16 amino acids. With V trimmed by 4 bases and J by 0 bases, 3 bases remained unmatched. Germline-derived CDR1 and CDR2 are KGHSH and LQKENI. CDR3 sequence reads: CASSQGQSSGANVLTF. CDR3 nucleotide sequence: TGTGCCAGCTCACAGGGACAGAGCTCTGGGGCCAACGTCCTGACTTTC.

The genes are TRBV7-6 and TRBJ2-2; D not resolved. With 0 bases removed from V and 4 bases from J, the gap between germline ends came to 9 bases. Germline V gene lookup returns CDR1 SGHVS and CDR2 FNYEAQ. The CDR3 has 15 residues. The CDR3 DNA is TGTGCCAGCAGCTTAGCGGTCGGTCCCACCGGGGAGCTGTTTTTT. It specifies CASSLAVGPTGELFF.

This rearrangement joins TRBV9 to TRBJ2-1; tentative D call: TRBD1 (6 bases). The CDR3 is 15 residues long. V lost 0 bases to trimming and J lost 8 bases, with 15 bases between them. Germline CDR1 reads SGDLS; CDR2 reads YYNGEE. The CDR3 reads CASSVGGGAWDEQFF. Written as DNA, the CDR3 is TGTGCCAGCAGCGTAGGTGGGGGCGCTTGGGATGAGCAGTTCTTC.

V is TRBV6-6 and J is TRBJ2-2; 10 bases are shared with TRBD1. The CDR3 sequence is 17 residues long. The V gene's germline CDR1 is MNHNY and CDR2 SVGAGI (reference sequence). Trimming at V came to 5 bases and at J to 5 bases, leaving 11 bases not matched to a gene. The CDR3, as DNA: TGTGCCAGCAGTCCGACGGGGGACAGGGGAAGGACCGGGGAGCTGTTTTTT. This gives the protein CASSPTGDRGRTGELFF.

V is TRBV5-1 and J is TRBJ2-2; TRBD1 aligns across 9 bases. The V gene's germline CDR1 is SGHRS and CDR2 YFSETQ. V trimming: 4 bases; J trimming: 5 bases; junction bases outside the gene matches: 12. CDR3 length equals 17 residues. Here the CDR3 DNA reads TGCGCCAGCAGCCATAGAACGGGGACAGGGAGGACCGGGGAGCTGTTTTTT. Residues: CASSHRTGTGRTGELFF.

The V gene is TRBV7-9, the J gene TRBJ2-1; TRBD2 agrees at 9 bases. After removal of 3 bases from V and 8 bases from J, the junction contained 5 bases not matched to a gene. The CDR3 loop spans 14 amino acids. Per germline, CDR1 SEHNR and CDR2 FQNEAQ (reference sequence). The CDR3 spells CASSFRAGGDEQFF. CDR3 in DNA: TGTGCCAGCAGCTTTCGAGCGGGAGGCGATGAGCAGTTCTTC.

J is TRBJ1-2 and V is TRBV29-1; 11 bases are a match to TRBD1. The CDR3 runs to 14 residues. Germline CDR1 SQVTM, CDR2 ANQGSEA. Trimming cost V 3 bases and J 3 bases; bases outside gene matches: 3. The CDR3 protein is CSVERTGGYYGYTF. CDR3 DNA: TGCAGCGTTGAGAGGACAGGGGGCTACTATGGCTACACCTTC.